This TCR beta chain was recorded in a study of blood T cell repertoires in COVID-19. Trimming stripped 3 bases from V and 4 bases from J, with 8 bases between. The length of the CDR3 is 13 residues. Original data processing: Researchers report that nucleated cell counts were estimated from reference gene primer amplification. Generated by immunoSEQ multiplex PCR, the TCRdb table keeps only in-frame clones and is missing some. The DNA gave D and trimming, while V, J and clone size come from that table. The sample gives about 270,000 clones, about 85% of which show up once; approximately 12% is in the top ten.

This receptor was taken from a human donor in a cohort sampled during active COVID-19. What was sequenced was peripheral blood. The chain has TRBV12-3 or TRBV12-4 and TRBJ2-3; a possible D gene is TRBD1 (5 bases). The CDR3 DNA reads as TGTGCCAGCAGTTTCCAGGGTTCAGATACGCAGTATTTT. Translation: CASSFQGSDTQYF.